A single count supports the clone carrying this T cell receptor beta chain. Through a sample-barcoded 5' primer and a J-beta primer mix, a second PCR was run for roughly 6 to 11 cycles. Each cDNA molecule was tagged by a template-switch adaptor that had 12 random nucleotides. TCRdb itself ran the 5' RACE reads through MiXCR, one entry per CDR3 protein. The sample has 700,000 to 800,000 distinct CDR3 sequences; about 42% are singletons. Germline V gene data show CDR1 as SNHLY and CDR2 as FYNNEI. The CDR3 consists of 13 residues. V lost 1 base and J lost 6, with 9 bases in between. The data stem from a study of blood T cells in healthy people across ages.

The J gene is TRBJ1-2, the V gene TRBV2; no clear D. Input material: blood. The sequence came from a woman aged 55 to 70 in good health. Here the CDR3 DNA reads TGTGCCAGCAGTGAAGGTCAGGCCCATGGCTACACCTTC. Translation: CASSEGQAHGYTF.